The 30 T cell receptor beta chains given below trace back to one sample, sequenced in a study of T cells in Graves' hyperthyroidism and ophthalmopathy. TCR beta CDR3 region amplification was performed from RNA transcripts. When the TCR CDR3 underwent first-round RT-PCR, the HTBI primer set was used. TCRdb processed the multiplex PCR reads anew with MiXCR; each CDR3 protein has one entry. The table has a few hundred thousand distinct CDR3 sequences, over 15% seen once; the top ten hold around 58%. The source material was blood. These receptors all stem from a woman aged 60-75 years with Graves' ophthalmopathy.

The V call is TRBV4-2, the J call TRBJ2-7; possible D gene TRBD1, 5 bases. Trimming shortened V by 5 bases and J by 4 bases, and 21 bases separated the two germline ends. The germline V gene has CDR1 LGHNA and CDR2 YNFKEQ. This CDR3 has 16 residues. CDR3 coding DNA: TGTGCCAGCAGCAGATCTGAAGGGGTCGTCGAGTACGAGCAGTACTTC. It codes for CASSRSEGVVEYEQYF.

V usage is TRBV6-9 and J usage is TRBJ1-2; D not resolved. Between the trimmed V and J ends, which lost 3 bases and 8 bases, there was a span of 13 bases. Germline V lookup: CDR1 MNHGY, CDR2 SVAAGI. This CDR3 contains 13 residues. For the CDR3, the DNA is TGTGCCAGCAGTTACGAGGGAATGGGGGGCTACACCTTC. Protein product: CASSYEGMGGYTF.

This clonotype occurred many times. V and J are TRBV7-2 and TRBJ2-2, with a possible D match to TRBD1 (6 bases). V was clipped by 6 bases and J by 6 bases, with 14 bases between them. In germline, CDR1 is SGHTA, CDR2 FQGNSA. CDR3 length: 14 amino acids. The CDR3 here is CASSKQQGAGELFF. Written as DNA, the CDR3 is TGTGCCAGCAGTAAACAACAGGGCGCCGGGGAGCTGTTTTTT.

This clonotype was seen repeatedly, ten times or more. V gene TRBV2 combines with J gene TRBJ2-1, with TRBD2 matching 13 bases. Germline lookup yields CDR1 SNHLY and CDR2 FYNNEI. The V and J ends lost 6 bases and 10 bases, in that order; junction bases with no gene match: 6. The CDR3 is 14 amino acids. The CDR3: CASRDQLAGGEQFF. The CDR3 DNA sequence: TGTGCCAGCAGAGACCAACTAGCGGGAGGGGAGCAGTTCTTC. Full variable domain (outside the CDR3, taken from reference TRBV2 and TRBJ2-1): EPEVTQTPSHQVTQMGQEVILRCVPISNHLYFYWYRQILGQKVEFLVSFYNNEISEKSEIFDDQFSVERPDGSNFTLKIRSTKLEDSAMYFCASRDQLAGGEQFFGPGTRLTVL.

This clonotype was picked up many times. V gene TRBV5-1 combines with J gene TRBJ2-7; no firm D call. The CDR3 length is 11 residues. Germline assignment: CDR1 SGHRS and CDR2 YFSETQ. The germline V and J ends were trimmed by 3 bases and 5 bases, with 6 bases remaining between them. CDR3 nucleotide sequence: TGCGCCAGCAGCTACCGCGACGAGCAGTACTTC. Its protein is CASSYRDEQYF.

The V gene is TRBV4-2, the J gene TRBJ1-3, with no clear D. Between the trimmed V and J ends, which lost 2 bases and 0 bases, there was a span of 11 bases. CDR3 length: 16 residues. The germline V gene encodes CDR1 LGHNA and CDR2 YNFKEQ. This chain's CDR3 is CASSQYDTDSGNTIYF. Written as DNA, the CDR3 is TGTGCCAGCAGCCAATATGATACAGACTCTGGAAACACCATATATTTT.

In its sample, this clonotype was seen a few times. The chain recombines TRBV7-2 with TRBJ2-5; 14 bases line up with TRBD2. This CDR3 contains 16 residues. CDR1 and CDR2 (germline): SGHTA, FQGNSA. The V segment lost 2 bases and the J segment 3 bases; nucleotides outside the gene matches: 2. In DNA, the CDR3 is TGTGCCAGCAGCTTACAGGGACTAGCGGGGGAAGAGACCCAGTACTTC. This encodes CASSLQGLAGEETQYF.

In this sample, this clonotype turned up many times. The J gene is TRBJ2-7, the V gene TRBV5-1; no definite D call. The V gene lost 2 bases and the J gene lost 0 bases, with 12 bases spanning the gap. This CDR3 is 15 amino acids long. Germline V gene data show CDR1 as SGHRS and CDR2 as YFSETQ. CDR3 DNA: TGCGCCAGCAGCTTTTTGGACGGCAGCTCCTACGAGCAGTACTTC. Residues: CASSFLDGSSYEQYF.

DNA for the CDR3: TGTGCCAGCAGTGCGACAGGGAGCCGACTCTATGGCTACACCTTC. Amino acids: CASSATGSRLYGYTF. This chain links TRBV6-1 with TRBJ1-2, with TRBD1 matching over 7 bases. Per the germline V gene, CDR1 is MNHNS and CDR2 is SASEGT. This CDR3 is 15 amino acids long. V lost 4 bases and J lost 4; bases outside the gene matches: 9.

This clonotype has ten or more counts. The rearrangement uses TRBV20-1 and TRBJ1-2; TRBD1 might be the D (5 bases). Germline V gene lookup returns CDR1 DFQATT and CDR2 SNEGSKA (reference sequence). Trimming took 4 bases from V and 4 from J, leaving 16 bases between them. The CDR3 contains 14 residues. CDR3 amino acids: CSAKGLLYSYGYTF. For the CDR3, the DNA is TGCAGTGCTAAGGGACTCCTCTACTCCTATGGCTACACCTTC.

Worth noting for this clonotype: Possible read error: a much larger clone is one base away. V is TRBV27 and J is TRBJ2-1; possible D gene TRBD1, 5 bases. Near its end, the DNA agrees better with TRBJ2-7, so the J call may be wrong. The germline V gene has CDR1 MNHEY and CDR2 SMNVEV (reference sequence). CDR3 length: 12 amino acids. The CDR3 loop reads CASFDSYNEQYF. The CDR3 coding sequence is TGTGCCAGCTTCGACAGCTACAATGAGCAGTACTTC.

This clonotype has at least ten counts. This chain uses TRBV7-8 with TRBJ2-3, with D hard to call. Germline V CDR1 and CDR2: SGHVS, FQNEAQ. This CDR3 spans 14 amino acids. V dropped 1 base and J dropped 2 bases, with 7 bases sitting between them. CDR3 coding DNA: TGTGCCAGCAGCTTAGAGGGTTTCACAGATACGCAGTATTTT. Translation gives CASSLEGFTDTQYF.

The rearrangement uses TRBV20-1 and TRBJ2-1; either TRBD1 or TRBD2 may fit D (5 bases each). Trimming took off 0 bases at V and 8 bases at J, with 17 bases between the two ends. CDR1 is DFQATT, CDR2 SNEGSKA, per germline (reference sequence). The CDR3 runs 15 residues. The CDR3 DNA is TGCAGTGCTAGAGATCGGAGGAGCTGGGGCGATGAGCAGTTCTTC. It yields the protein CSARDRRSWGDEQFF.

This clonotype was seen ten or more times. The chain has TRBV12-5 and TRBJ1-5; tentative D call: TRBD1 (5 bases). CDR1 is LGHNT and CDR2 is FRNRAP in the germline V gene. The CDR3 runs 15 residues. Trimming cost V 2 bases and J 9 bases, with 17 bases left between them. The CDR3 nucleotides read TGTGCTAGTGGTTTGCCCCGGGACCGTTCTCGGCCCCAGCATTTT. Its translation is CASGLPRDRSRPQHF.

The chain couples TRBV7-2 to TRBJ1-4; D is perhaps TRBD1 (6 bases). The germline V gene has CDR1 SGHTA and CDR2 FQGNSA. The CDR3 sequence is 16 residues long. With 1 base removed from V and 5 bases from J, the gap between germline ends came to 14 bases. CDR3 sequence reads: CASSLGAGATNEKLFF. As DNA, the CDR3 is TGTGCCAGCAGCTTAGGGGCGGGGGCCACCAATGAAAAACTGTTTTTT.

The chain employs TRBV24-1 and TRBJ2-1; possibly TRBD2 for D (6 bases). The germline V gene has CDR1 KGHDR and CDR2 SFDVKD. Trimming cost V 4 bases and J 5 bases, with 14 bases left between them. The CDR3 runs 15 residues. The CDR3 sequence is CATSEPRGGDNEQFF. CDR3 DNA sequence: TGTGCCACCAGTGAGCCCCGGGGAGGCGACAATGAGCAGTTCTTC.

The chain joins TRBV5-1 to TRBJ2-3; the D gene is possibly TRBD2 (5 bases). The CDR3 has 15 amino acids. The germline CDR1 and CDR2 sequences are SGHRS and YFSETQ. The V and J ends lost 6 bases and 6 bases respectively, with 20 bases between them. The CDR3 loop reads CASNKGPLLGDTQYF. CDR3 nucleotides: TGCGCCAGCAATAAAGGACCGTTACTAGGGGATACGCAGTATTTT.

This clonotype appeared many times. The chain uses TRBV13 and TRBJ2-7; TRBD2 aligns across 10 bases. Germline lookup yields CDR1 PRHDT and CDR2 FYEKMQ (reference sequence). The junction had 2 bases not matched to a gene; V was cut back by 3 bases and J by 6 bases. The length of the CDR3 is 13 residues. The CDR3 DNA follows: TGTGCCAGCAGCTTCCTAGCGGGGGTCGAGCAGTACTTC. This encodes CASSFLAGVEQYF.

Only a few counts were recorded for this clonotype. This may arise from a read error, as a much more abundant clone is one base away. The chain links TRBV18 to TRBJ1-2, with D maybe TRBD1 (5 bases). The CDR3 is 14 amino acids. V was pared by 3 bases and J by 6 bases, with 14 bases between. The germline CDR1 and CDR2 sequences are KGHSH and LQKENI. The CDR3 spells CASSPRREGNGYTF. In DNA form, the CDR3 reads TGTGCCAGCTCACCCCGACGGGAGGGGAATGGCTACACCTTC.

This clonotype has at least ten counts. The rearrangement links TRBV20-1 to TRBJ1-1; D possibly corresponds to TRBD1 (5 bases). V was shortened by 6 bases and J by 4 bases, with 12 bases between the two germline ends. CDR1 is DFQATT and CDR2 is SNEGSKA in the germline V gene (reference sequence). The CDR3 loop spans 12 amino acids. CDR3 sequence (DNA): TGCAGTGCGAGCAGGGTTATCACTGAAGCTTTCTTT. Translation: CSASRVITEAFF.

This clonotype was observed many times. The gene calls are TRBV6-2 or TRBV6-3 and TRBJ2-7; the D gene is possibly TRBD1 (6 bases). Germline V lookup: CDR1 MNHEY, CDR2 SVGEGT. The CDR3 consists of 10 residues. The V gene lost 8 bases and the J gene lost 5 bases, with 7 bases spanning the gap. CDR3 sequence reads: CASGGNEQYF. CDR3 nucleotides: TGTGCCAGCGGGGGCAACGAGCAGTACTTC.

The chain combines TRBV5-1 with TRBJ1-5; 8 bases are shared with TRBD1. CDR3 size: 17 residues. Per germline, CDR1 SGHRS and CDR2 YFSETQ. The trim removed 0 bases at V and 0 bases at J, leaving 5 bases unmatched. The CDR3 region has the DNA TGCGCCAGCAGCTTGGATCCCGGGACAGGTAGCAATCAGCCCCAGCATTTT. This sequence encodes CASSLDPGTGSNQPQHF.

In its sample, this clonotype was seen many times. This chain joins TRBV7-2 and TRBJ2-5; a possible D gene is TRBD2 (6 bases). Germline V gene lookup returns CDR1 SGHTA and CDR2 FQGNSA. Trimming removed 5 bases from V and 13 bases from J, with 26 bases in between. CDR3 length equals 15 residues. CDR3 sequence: CASSAIRGVAAPGYF. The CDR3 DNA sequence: TGTGCCAGCAGCGCCATTCGTGGGGTAGCGGCCCCTGGGTACTTC.

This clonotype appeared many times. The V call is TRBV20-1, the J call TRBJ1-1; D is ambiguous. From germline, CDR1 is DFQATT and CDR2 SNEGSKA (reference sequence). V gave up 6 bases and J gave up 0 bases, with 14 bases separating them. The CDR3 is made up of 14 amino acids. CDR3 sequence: CSARRDSMNTEAFF. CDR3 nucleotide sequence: TGCAGTGCCCGGCGAGACTCCATGAACACTGAAGCTTTCTTT.

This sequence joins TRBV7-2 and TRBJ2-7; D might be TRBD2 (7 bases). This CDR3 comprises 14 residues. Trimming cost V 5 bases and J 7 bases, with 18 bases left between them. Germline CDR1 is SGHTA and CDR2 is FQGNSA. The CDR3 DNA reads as TGTGCCAGCAGCCCCCAGGGCGGGGGCGGGGAGCAGTACTTC. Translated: CASSPQGGGGEQYF.

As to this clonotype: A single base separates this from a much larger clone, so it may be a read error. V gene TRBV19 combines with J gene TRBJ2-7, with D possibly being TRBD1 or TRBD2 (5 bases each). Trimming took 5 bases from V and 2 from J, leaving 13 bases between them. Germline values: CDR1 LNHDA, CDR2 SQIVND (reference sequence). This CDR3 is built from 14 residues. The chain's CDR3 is CASSSQVGTYEQYF. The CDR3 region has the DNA TGTGCCAGTAGTTCACAGGTCGGGACCTACGAGCAGTACTTC.

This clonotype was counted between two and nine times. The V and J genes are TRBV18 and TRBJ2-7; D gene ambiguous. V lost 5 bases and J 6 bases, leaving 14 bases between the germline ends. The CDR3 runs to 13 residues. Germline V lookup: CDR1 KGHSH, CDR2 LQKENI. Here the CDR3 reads CASSGYTDSEQYF. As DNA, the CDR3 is TGTGCCAGCTCAGGGTATACGGATTCCGAGCAGTACTTC.

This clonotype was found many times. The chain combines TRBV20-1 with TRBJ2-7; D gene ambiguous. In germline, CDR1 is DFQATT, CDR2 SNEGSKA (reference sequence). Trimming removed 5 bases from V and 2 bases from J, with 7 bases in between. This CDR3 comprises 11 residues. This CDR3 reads CSADKTYEQYF. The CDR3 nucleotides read TGCAGTGCTGACAAAACCTACGAGCAGTACTTC.

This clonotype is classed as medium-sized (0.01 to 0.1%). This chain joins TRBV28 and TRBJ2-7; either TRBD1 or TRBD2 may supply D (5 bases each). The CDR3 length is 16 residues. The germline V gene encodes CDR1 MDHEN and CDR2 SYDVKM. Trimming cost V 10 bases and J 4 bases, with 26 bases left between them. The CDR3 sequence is CATTPYQGKAEYEQYF. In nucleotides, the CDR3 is TGTGCCACGACCCCATATCAGGGTAAAGCGGAGTACGAGCAGTACTTC. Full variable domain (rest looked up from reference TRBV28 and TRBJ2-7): DVKVTQSSRYLVKRTGEKVFLECVQDMDHENMFWYRQDPGLGLRLIYFSYDVKMKEKGDIPEGYSVSREKKERFSLILESASTNQTSMYLCATTPYQGKAEYEQYFGPGTRLTVT.

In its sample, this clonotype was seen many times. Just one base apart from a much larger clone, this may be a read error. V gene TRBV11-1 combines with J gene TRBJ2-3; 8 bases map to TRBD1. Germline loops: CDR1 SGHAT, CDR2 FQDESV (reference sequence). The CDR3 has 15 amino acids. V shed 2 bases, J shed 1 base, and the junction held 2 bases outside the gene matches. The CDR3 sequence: CASSLRTGRTDTQYF. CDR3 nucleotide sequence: TGTGCCAGCAGCTTACGGACAGGGCGCACAGATACGCAGTATTTT.